The clone carrying this T cell receptor (beta chain) was observed at least ten times. Its antigen is unknown. This sample was included in a study of regulatory T cells in long-lasting Graves disease. Trimming left V 0 bases short and J 2 bases short, with 11 bases between. In germline, CDR1 is SGHRS, CDR2 YFSETQ. The CDR3 totals 15 residues. Time point here: newly diagnosed GD, antithyroid drugs for less than 3 months. Preparation of the TCR library used RNA extracted from PBMCs. Study results and limitations: Possibly, too few samples lowered accuracy. Gene preferences differed: TRBV28, TRBJ1-2, TRBJ2-5 in persistent cases.

Sequencing libraries for TCR beta were prepared with iRepertoire HTBI primers and Arm-PCR of CDR3 regions. MiXCR was run by TCRdb on the multiplex PCR reads, yielding one entry per CDR3 protein. The table has 420,000 or so distinct CDR3 sequences, around 17% seen once. This sample was shared with a second study, whose subject was T cells in Graves' hyperthyroidism and ophthalmopathy. Per that study: HTBI primers drove first-round RT-PCR of the TCR CDR3.

V and J are TRBV5-1 and TRBJ1-1; D gene unclear. The specimen was peripheral blood mononuclear cells (PBMCs), collected at new diagnosis, from a patient treated with antithyroid drugs. This receptor was taken from a woman between 18 and 29 years old with Graves disease. This CDR3 reads CASSLVVGGNTEAFF. CDR3 DNA sequence: TGCGCCAGCAGCTTGGTGGTAGGAGGAAACACTGAAGCTTTCTTT.